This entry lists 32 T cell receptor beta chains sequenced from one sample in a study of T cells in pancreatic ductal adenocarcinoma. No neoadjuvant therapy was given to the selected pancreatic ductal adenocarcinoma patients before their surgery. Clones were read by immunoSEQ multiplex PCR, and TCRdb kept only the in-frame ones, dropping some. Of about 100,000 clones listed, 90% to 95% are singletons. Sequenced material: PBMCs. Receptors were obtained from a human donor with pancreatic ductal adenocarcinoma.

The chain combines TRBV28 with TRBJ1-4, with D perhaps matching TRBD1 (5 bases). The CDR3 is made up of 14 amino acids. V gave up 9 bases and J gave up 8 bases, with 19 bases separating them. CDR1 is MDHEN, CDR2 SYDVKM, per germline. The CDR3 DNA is TGTGCCAGTGCGAGTGGAGGGGATCGAGAAAAACTGTTTTTT. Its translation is CASASGGDREKLFF.

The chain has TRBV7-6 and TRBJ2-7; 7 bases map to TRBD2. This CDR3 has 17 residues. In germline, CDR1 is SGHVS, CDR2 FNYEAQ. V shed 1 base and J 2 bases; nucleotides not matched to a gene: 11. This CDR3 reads CASSLESPASGTYEQYF. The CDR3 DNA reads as TGTGCCAGCAGCTTAGAATCTCCGGCTAGCGGAACCTACGAGCAGTACTTC.

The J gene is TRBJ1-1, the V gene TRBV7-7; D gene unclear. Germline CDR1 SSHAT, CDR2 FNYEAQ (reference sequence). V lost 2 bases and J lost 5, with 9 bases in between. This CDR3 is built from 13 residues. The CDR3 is CASSLSSGTEAFF. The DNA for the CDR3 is TGTGCCAGCAGCTTATCAAGCGGGACTGAAGCTTTCTTT.

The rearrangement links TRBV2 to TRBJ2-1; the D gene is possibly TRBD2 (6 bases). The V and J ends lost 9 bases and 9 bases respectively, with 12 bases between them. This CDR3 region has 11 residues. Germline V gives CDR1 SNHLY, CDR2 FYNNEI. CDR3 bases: TGTGCCAGTGCGGGGCAGAGTGAGCAGTTCTTC. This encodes CASAGQSEQFF.

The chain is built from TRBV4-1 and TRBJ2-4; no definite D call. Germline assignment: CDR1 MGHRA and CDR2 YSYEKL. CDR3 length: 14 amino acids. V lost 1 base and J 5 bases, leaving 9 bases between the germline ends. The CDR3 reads CASSQALAENIQYF. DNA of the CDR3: TGCGCCAGCAGCCAAGCTCTGGCTGAAAACATTCAGTACTTC.

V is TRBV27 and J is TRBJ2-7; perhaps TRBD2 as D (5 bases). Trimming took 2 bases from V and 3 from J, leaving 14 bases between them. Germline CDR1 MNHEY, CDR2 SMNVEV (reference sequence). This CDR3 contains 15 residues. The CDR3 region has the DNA TGTGCCAGCAGTTTAATATCGGCCGAGGGCTACGAGCAGTACTTC. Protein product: CASSLISAEGYEQYF.

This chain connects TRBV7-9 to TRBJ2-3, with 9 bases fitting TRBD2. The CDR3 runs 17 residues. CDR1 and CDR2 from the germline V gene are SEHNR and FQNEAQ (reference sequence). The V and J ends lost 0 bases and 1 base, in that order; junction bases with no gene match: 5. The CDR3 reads CASSLASPSGGTDTQYF. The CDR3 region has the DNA TGTGCCAGCAGCTTAGCCTCTCCTAGCGGGGGCACAGATACGCAGTATTTT.

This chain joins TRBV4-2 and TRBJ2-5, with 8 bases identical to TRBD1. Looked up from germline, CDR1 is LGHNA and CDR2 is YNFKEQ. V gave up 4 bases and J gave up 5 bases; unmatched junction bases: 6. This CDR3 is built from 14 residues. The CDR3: CASSLFAGGETQYF. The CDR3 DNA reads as TGTGCCAGCAGCCTTTTTGCAGGGGGCGAGACCCAGTACTTC.

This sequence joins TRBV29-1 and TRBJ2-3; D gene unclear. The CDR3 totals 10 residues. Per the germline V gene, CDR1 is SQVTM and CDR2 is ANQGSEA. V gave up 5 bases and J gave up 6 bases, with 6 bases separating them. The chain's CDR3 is CSVLIDTQYF. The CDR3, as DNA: TGCAGCGTTCTTATTGATACGCAGTATTTT.

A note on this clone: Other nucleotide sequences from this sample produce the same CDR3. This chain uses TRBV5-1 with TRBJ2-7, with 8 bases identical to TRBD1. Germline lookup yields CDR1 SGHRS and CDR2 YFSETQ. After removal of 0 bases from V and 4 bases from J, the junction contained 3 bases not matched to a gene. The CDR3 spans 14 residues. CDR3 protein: CASSLAGGPYEQYF. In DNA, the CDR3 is TGCGCCAGCAGCTTGGCAGGGGGCCCGTACGAGCAGTACTTC.

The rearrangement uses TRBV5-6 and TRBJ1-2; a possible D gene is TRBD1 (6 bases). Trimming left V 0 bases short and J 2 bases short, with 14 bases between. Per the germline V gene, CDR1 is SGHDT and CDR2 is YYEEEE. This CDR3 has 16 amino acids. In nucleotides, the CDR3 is TGTGCCAGCAGCTTGGATACGGGACACTACAACTATGGCTACACCTTC. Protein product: CASSLDTGHYNYGYTF. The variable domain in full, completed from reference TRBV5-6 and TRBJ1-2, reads DAGVTQSPTHLIKTRGQQVTLRCSPKSGHDTVSWYQQALGQGPQFIFQYYEEEERQRGNFPDRFSGHQFPNYSSELNVNALLLGDSALYLCASSLDTGHYNYGYTFGSGTRLTVV.

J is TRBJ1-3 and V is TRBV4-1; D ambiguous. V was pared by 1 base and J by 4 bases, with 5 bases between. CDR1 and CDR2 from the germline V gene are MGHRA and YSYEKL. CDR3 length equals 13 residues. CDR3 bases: TGCGCCAGCAGCCAAGGACTGGGAAACACCATATATTTT. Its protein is CASSQGLGNTIYF.

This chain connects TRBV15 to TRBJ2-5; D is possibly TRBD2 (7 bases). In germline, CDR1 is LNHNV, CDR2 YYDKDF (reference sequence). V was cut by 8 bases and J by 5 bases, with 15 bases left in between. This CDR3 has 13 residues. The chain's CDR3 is CATRPRGQETQYF. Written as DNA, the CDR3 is TGTGCCACCCGGCCGCGGGGGCAGGAGACCCAGTACTTC.

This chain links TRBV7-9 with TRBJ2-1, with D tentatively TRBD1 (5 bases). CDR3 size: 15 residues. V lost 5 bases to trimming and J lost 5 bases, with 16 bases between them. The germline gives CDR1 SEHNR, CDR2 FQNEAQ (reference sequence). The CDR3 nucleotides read TGTGCCAGCAGCGCCGGTAGGGGCAGAGACAATGAGCAGTTCTTC. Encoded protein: CASSAGRGRDNEQFF. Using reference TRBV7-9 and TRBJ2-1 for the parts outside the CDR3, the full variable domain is DTGVSQNPRHKITKRGQNVTFRCDPISEHNRLYWYRQTLGQGPEFLTYFQNEAQLEKSRLLSDRFSAERPKGSFSTLEIQRTEQGDSAMYLCASSAGRGRDNEQFFGPGTRLTVL.

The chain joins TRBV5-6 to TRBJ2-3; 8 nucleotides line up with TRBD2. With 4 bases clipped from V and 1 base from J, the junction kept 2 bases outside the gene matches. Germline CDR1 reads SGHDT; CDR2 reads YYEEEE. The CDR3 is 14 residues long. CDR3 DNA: TGTGCCAGCAGCCCCGGGGGGGGCACAGATACGCAGTATTTT. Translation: CASSPGGGTDTQYF. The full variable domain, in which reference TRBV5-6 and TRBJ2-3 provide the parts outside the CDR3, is DAGVTQSPTHLIKTRGQQVTLRCSPKSGHDTVSWYQQALGQGPQFIFQYYEEEERQRGNFPDRFSGHQFPNYSSELNVNALLLGDSALYLCASSPGGGTDTQYFGPGTRLTVL.

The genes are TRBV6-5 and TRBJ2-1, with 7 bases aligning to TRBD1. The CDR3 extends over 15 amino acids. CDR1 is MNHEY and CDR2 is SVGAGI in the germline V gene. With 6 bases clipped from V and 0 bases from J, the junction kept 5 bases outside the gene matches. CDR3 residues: CASRAGTASYNEQFF. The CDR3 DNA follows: TGTGCCAGCAGGGCCGGGACAGCCTCCTACAATGAGCAGTTCTTC.

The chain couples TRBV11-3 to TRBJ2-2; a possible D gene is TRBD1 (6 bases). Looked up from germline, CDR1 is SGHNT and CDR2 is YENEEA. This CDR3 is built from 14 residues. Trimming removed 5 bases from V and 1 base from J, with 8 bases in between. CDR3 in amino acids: CASSKGGNTGELFF. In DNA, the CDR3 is TGTGCCAGCAGCAAAGGGGGGAACACCGGGGAGCTGTTTTTT.

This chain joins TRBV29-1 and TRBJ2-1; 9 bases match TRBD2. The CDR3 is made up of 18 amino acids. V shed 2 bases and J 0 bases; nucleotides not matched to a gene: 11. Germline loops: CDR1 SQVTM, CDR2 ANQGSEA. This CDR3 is CSVESSGRPISSYNEQFF. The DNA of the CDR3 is TGCAGCGTTGAAAGTAGCGGGAGACCTATAAGCTCCTACAATGAGCAGTTCTTC.

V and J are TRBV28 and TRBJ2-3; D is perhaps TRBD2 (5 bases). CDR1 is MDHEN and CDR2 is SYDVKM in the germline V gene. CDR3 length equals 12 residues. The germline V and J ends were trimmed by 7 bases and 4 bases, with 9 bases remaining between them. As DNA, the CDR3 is TGTGCCAGCAAAGCGGCCCCAGATACGCAGTATTTT. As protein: CASKAAPDTQYF.

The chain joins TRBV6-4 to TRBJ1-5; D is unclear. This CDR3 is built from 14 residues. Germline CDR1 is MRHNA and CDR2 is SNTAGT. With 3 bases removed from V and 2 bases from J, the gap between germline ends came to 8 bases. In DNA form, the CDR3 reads TGTGCCAGCAGTGAGGAGGGAGGCAATCAGCCCCAGCATTTT. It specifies CASSEEGGNQPQHF.

The CDR3 loop reads CASSLAPVGVYEQYF. CDR3 nucleotides: TGTGCCAGCAGCTTAGCGCCAGTAGGAGTCTACGAGCAGTACTTC. The V call is TRBV7-2, the J call TRBJ2-7, with D unresolved. With 0 bases removed from V and 3 bases from J, the gap between germline ends came to 12 bases. Germline V gene lookup returns CDR1 SGHTA and CDR2 FQGNSA. The CDR3 is made up of 15 amino acids.

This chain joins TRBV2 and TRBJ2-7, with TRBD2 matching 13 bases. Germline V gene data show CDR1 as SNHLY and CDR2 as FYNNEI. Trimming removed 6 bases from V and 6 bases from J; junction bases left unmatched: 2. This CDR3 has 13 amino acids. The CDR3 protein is CASRRLAGGEQYF. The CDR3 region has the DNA TGTGCCAGCAGGAGACTAGCGGGAGGCGAGCAGTACTTC.

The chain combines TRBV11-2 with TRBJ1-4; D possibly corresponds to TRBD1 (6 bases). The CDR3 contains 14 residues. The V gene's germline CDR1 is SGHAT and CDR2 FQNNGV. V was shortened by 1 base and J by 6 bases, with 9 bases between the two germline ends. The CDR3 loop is CASSLGPGDEKLFF. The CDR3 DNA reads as TGTGCCAGCAGCTTAGGCCCAGGGGATGAAAAACTGTTTTTT. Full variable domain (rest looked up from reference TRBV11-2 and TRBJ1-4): EAGVAQSPRYKIIEKRQSVAFWCNPISGHATLYWYQQILGQGPKLLIQFQNNGVVDDSQLPKDRFSAERLKGVDSTLKIQPAKLEDSAVYLCASSLGPGDEKLFFGSGTQLSVL.

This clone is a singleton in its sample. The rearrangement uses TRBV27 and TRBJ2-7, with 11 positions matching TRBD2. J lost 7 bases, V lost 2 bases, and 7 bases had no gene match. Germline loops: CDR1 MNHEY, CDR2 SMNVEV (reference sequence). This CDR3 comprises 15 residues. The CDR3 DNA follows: TGTGCCAGCAGTTTACCCGAACTAGCGGGAGATGAGCAGTACTTC. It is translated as CASSLPELAGDEQYF.

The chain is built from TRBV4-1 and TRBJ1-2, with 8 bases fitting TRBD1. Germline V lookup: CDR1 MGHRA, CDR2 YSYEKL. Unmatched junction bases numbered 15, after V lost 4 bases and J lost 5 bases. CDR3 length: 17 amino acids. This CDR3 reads CASSLSRLGQGAYGYTF. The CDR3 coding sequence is TGCGCCAGCAGCCTAAGCCGATTAGGACAGGGAGCTTATGGCTACACCTTC.

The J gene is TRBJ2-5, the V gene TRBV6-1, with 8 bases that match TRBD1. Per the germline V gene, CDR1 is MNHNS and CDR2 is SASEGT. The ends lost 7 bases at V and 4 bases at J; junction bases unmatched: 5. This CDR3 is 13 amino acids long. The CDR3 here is CASTKTGVETQYF. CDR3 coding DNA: TGTGCCAGCACCAAGACAGGGGTAGAGACCCAGTACTTC.

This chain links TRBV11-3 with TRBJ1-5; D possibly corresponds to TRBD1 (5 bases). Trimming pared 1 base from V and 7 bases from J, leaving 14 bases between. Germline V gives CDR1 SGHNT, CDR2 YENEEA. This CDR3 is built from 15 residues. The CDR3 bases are TGTGCCAGCAGCTTAGGTCGGGGGAGGCGGCAGCCCCAGCATTTT. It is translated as CASSLGRGRRQPQHF.

DNA for the CDR3: TGCGCCAGCAGCTTAGCCCTGAACACTGAAGCTTTCTTT. Translating it yields CASSLALNTEAFF. This chain joins TRBV5-1 and TRBJ1-1; D unclear. Germline V lookup: CDR1 SGHRS, CDR2 YFSETQ. There are 13 residues in the CDR3. V was cut by 2 bases and J by 0 bases, with 5 bases left in between. The variable domain in full, with the rest retrieved from reference TRBV5-1 and TRBJ1-1, is KAGVTQTPRYLIKTRGQQVTLSCSPISGHRSVSWYQQTPGQGLQFLFEYFSETQRNKGNFPGRFSGRQFSNSRSEMNVSTLELGDSALYLCASSLALNTEAFFGQGTRLTVV.

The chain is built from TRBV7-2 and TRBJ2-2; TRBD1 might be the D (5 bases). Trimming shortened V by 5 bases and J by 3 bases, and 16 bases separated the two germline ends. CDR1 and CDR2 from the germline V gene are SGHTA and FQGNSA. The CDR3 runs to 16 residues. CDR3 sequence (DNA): TGTGCCAGCAGCCTAGGGGCAGGGTGGGACACCGGGGAGCTGTTTTTT. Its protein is CASSLGAGWDTGELFF.

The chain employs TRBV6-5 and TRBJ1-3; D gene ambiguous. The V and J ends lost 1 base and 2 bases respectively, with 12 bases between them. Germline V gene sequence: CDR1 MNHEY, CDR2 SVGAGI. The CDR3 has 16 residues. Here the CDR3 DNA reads TGTGCCAGCAGTTACTTATCGCCAGAAACTGGAAACACCATATATTTT. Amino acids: CASSYLSPETGNTIYF.

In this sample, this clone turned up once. The CDR3 DNA follows: TGCGCCAGCAGCTGGGACAGGGGTAATGAGCAGTTCTTC. It specifies CASSWDRGNEQFF. This chain connects TRBV5-1 to TRBJ2-1; the match to TRBD1 covers 10 bases. The germline V gene has CDR1 SGHRS and CDR2 YFSETQ. The length of the CDR3 is 13 residues. Losses at the gene ends were 3 bases for V and 7 bases for J; bases not matched to a gene: 1.

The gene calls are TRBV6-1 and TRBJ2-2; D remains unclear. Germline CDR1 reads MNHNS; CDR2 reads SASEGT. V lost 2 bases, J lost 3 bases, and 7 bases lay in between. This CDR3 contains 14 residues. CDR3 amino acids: CASSESPDTGELFF. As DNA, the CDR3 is TGTGCCAGCAGTGAAAGTCCAGACACCGGGGAGCTGTTTTTT.